The source of this T cell receptor (beta chain) is a study of cytomegalovirus exposure and HLA in healthy donors. Study-wide context: Early on, a data release was issued that held 65 million to 100 million unique TCRs from HLA-typed donors. Study-level results: Researchers reported from a later analysis that most CMV-associated TCR beta chains appeared HLA-restricted. Presence/absence analyses treated sequencing depth as roughly uniform across donors.

Germline CDR1 reads GTSNPN; CDR2 reads SVGIG (reference sequence). CDR3 size: 15 residues. V lost 2 bases to trimming and J lost 4 bases; unmatched junction nucleotides: 9. Healthy donors of bone marrow made up the group. Regarding this clone: Antigen unknown.

The PCR ran on 60 Vbeta and 13 Jbeta primers. TCRdb's table, derived via immunoSEQ multiplex PCR, lists solely in-frame clones and lacks some. The sample has fewer than 200,000 clones; 70% to 80% are singletons. The chain recombines TRBV30 with TRBJ2-3, with 7 bases identical to TRBD1. The receptor's source is a man under 40 in good health and CMV-seronegative. Material: PBMCs. The CDR3 nucleotides are TGTGCCTGGAGTCTCGAGGGGGCGGTGGCAGATACGCAGTATTTT. This gives the protein CAWSLEGAVADTQYF.